The 2 T cell receptor beta chains below come from one sample, sequenced in a study of CDR3 diversity in severe acne. Via MiXCR, TCRdb re-called the PCR reads, giving one row per CDR3 protein. The table shows more than 85,000 distinct CDR3 sequences, with 48% occurring only once. The specimen sequenced was blood. These receptors were collected from a male donor in good health, serving as a control.

This clonotype was recorded many times. This chain connects TRBV9 to TRBJ2-1, with TRBD1 matching 8 bases. There are 16 residues in the CDR3. The V gene's germline CDR1 is SGDLS and CDR2 YYNGEE. V lost 1 base to trimming and J lost 3 bases; unmatched junction nucleotides: 6. CDR3: CASSVSVDRGYNEQFF. The CDR3 bases are TGTGCCAGCAGCGTATCGGTAGACAGGGGCTACAATGAGCAGTTCTTC.

In regard to this clonotype: Being one base from a much bigger clone, this may be a read error. The conserved final phenylalanine or tryptophan is absent from the CDR3, which likely points to a read error. The V gene is TRBV5-1, the J gene TRBJ1-1; D call uncertain. The CDR3 runs 15 residues. V was clipped by 0 bases and J by 1 base, with 10 bases between them. Germline CDR1 is SGHRS and CDR2 is YFSETQ. CDR3 region: CASSLGTSGNTEAFL. CDR3 bases: TGCGCCAGCAGCTTGGGTACTTCAGGGAACACTGAAGCTTTCCTT.